One and the same sample provided the 26 T cell receptor beta chains below, sequenced in a study of blood T cell repertoires in COVID-19 (TCRdb year 2020). Libraries came from the immunoSEQ multiplex PCR assay. TCRdb's version of the immuneACCESS table is confined to in-frame rearrangements and falls short of the full clone set. An unresolved V gene accounts for under half of the shortfall where checked; the remainder is of unknown origin. The sample table shows 200,000 to 250,000 clones, and more than 65% are seen once. In total, the top ten clones hold more than 9% of the sample. Sequenced sample: peripheral blood. Receptor source: a man aged 50 or older with active or convalescent COVID-19.

V is TRBV7-8 and J is TRBJ2-3; D possibly corresponds to TRBD2 (7 bases). Between the trimmed V and J ends, which lost 8 bases and 2 bases, there was a span of 17 bases. CDR3 length equals 15 residues. CDR1 SGHVS and CDR2 FQNEAQ come from the germline V gene. In DNA, the CDR3 is TGTGCCAGCCGAACATGGGGGGGGCACACAGATACGCAGTATTTT. Its translation: CASRTWGGHTDTQYF. Using reference TRBV7-8 and TRBJ2-3 for the parts outside the CDR3, the full variable domain is GAGVSQSPRYKVAKRGQDVALRCDPISGHVSLFWYQQALGQGPEFLTYFQNEAQLDKSGLPSDRFFAERPEGSVSTLKIQRTQQEDSAVYLCASRTWGGHTDTQYFGPGTRLTVL.

The chain links TRBV7-9 to TRBJ1-1; D not certain. The CDR3 sequence is 15 residues long. CDR1 and CDR2 from the germline V gene are SEHNR and FQNEAQ (reference sequence). Trimming pared 1 base from V and 1 base from J, leaving 10 bases between. The CDR3 here is CASSLGEAKNTEAFF. CDR3 nucleotide sequence: TGTGCCAGCAGCTTAGGCGAGGCAAAGAACACTGAAGCTTTCTTT.

J is TRBJ2-3 and V is TRBV5-1, with TRBD2 matching 11 bases. The germline CDR1 and CDR2 sequences are SGHRS and YFSETQ. V lost 3 bases and J lost 3; bases outside the gene matches: 6. This CDR3 contains 16 residues. The CDR3 is CASSSVTSGDTDTQYF. As DNA, the CDR3 is TGCGCCAGCAGCTCGGTGACTAGCGGGGATACAGATACGCAGTATTTT. Filled out from reference TRBV5-1 and TRBJ2-3, the complete variable domain reads KAGVTQTPRYLIKTRGQQVTLSCSPISGHRSVSWYQQTPGQGLQFLFEYFSETQRNKGNFPGRFSGRQFSNSRSEMNVSTLELGDSALYLCASSSVTSGDTDTQYFGPGTRLTVL.

This clone was seen once. J is TRBJ1-5 and V is TRBV6-5; D is unclear. Germline V gives CDR1 MNHEY, CDR2 SVGAGI. The CDR3 contains 15 residues. V was clipped by 0 bases and J by 0 bases, with 6 bases between them. DNA of the CDR3: TGTGCCAGCAGTTACTCGGCATCTAGCAATCAGCCCCAGCATTTT. Protein product: CASSYSASSNQPQHF.

This chain connects TRBV4-3 to TRBJ2-1; 9 positions agree with TRBD1. V shed 0 bases and J 0 bases; nucleotides not matched to a gene: 12. In germline, CDR1 is LGHNA, CDR2 YSLEER. This CDR3 contains 20 residues. The DNA of the CDR3 is TGCGCCAGCAGCCAAGATTACAGGGGGCGGCGGGGGCCCTCCTACAATGAGCAGTTCTTC. Translating gives CASSQDYRGRRGPSYNEQFF.

This sequence joins TRBV5-3 and TRBJ2-2; the D gene is possibly TRBD1 (6 bases). TRBV5-3 is labeled an ORF, and its function is uncertain. Trimming stripped 3 bases from V and 7 bases from J, with 16 bases between. The CDR3 has 15 amino acids. The CDR3 DNA follows: TGTGCCAGAAGCTACGTACAGGGTTCGGTCGGGGAGCTGTTTTTT. This sequence encodes CARSYVQGSVGELFF.

Note on this clone: In the same sample, other DNA sequences code for this CDR3. The chain carries TRBV2 and TRBJ2-7, with no clear D. The ends were cut back, 5 bases at V and 0 bases at J, with 2 bases in the middle. Per the germline V gene, CDR1 is SNHLY and CDR2 is FYNNEI. The CDR3 spans 11 residues. As DNA, the CDR3 is TGTGCCAGCAGTTACTCCTACGAGCAGTACTTC. Translation gives CASSYSYEQYF.

The CDR3 loop is CASSSRGNSYNEQFF. CDR3 bases: TGTGCCAGTAGTAGCAGGGGGAACTCCTACAATGAGCAGTTCTTC. The rearrangement links TRBV19 to TRBJ2-1, with 7 positions matching TRBD1. Germline V gene lookup returns CDR1 LNHDA and CDR2 SQIVND (reference sequence). This CDR3 is built from 15 residues. J was trimmed by 0 bases and V by 4 bases; bases with no gene match: 3.

The chain carries TRBV2 and TRBJ2-7; 9 positions match TRBD1. This CDR3 region has 15 residues. CDR1 SNHLY and CDR2 FYNNEI come from the germline V gene. With V trimmed by 9 bases and J by 2 bases, 11 bases remained unmatched. This CDR3 reads CASTGGAERAYEQYF. The CDR3 region has the DNA TGTGCCAGTACAGGGGGCGCGGAGAGGGCCTACGAGCAGTACTTC.

The chain combines TRBV7-2 with TRBJ2-3; TRBD2 aligns across 11 bases. Germline values: CDR1 SGHTA, CDR2 FQGNSA. The CDR3 is 17 residues long. V shed 1 base and J 2 bases; nucleotides not matched to a gene: 5. Here the CDR3 reads CASSLGLAGPNTDTQYF. DNA of the CDR3: TGTGCCAGCAGCTTAGGACTAGCGGGGCCGAACACAGATACGCAGTATTTT.

The chain uses TRBV27 and TRBJ2-2; 8 bases fit TRBD2. The CDR3 contains 17 residues. CDR1 is MNHEY and CDR2 is SMNVEV in the germline V gene (reference sequence). V lost 2 bases to trimming and J lost 1 base; unmatched junction nucleotides: 6. DNA for the CDR3: TGTGCCAGCAGTTTAGTTCCGGCGGGGGGGAACACCGGGGAGCTGTTTTTT. Amino acids: CASSLVPAGGNTGELFF.

This chain joins TRBV4-1 and TRBJ2-7; maybe TRBD2 (5 bases). Germline values: CDR1 MGHRA, CDR2 YSYEKL. The CDR3 length is 14 residues. V lost 2 bases and J 5 bases, leaving 13 bases between the germline ends. CDR3 DNA sequence: TGCGCCAGCAGCCAAACAACTAGTCTCGACGAGCAGTACTTC. The encoded protein is CASSQTTSLDEQYF.

CDR3 sequence (DNA): TGTGCCAGCAGTTTATCCCCCTCAGATACGCAGTATTTT. Protein product: CASSLSPSDTQYF. The chain uses TRBV28 and TRBJ2-3; D call uncertain. The germline CDR1 and CDR2 sequences are MDHEN and SYDVKM. V shed 1 base and J shed 4 bases, with 6 bases lying between them. This CDR3 has 13 amino acids.

J is TRBJ2-3 and V is TRBV5-6, with a tentative D call TRBD1 (6 bases). The germline gives CDR1 SGHDT, CDR2 YYEEEE. Trimming pared 4 bases from V and 3 bases from J, leaving 9 bases between. The CDR3 is 13 amino acids. CDR3 nucleotides: TGTGCCAGCAGCGCAGGGGAAACAGATACGCAGTATTTT. Its protein is CASSAGETDTQYF.

The chain joins TRBV18 to TRBJ1-1, with 7 bases lining up with TRBD1. This CDR3 spans 18 amino acids. The germline CDR1 and CDR2 sequences are KGHSH and LQKENI. V lost 1 base, J lost 0 bases, and 11 bases stayed unmatched. The CDR3 is CASSPRADRPFMNTEAFF. The DNA of the CDR3 is TGTGCCAGCTCACCACGGGCGGACAGGCCGTTCATGAACACTGAAGCTTTCTTT. The variable domain in full, with the rest retrieved from reference TRBV18 and TRBJ1-1, is NAGVMQNPRHLVRRRGQEARLRCSPMKGHSHVYWYRQLPEEGLKFMVYLQKENIIDESGMPKERFSAEFPKEGPSILRIQQVVRGDSAAYFCASSPRADRPFMNTEAFFGQGTRLTVV.

This chain uses TRBV5-4 with TRBJ1-1, with D unresolved. This CDR3 has 12 amino acids. V shed 5 bases and J shed 2 bases, with 7 bases lying between them. In germline, CDR1 is SGHNT, CDR2 YYREEE (reference sequence). CDR3 DNA: TGTGCCAGCAGAGCCCCTAACACTGAAGCTTTCTTT. This gives the protein CASRAPNTEAFF.

This clone has only a few counts. The chain links TRBV2 to TRBJ1-5; no clear D. The CDR3 length is 14 residues. The germline V gene encodes CDR1 SNHLY and CDR2 FYNNEI. V was cut by 7 bases and J by 3 bases, with 13 bases left in between. The CDR3 DNA reads TGTGCCAGCAATCGGGAGGGCAACAATCAGCCCCAGCATTTT. The encoded protein is CASNREGNNQPQHF. Using reference TRBV2 and TRBJ1-5 for the parts outside the CDR3, the full variable domain is EPEVTQTPSHQVTQMGQEVILRCVPISNHLYFYWYRQILGQKVEFLVSFYNNEISEKSEIFDDQFSVERPDGSNFTLKIRSTKLEDSAMYFCASNREGNNQPQHFGDGTRLSIL.

On this clone itself: One end of the junction does not line up with germline, which may come from a read error. The rearrangement joins TRBV4-1 to TRBJ2-3; 7 positions agree with TRBD2. Germline V gene sequence: CDR1 MGHRA, CDR2 YSYEKL. The CDR3 is 14 residues long. The CDR3 loop is CASSQGGSIDTQYF. As DNA, the CDR3 is TGCGCCAGCAGCCAGGGCGGGAGCATAGATACGCAGTATTTT.

The chain employs TRBV2 and TRBJ1-1; D is perhaps TRBD1 (5 bases). This CDR3 has 13 amino acids. Per germline, CDR1 SNHLY and CDR2 FYNNEI. Trimming shortened V by 5 bases and J by 4 bases, and 11 bases separated the two germline ends. Here the CDR3 DNA reads TGTGCCAGCAGTCCCAGGGATAGCACTGAAGCTTTCTTT. This codes for CASSPRDSTEAFF.

The V gene is TRBV19, the J gene TRBJ1-1; 7 nucleotides match TRBD1. V was clipped by 7 bases and J by 7 bases; unmatched bases: 12. The germline gives CDR1 LNHDA, CDR2 SQIVND (reference sequence). The CDR3 runs 14 residues. CDR3 nucleotide sequence: TGTGCCAGTAATCAAAGGAGGGGGCAAGGTGAAGCTTTCTTT. As protein: CASNQRRGQGEAFF.

The chain couples TRBV7-2 to TRBJ1-5; 10 bases map to TRBD1. Germline loops: CDR1 SGHTA, CDR2 FQGNSA. The trim removed 4 bases at V and 6 bases at J, leaving 9 bases unmatched. This CDR3 has 16 amino acids. CDR3 nucleotide sequence: TGTGCCAGCAGCTGGGCCGGGACAGGGGTTGGTCAGCCCCAGCATTTT. The encoded protein is CASSWAGTGVGQPQHF.

The V and J genes are TRBV7-3 and TRBJ2-3; possible D gene TRBD1, 6 bases. Trimming removed 2 bases from V and 4 bases from J, with 16 bases in between. CDR1 is SGHTA, CDR2 FQGTGA, per germline. The length of the CDR3 is 16 residues. The CDR3 reads CASSLEQGMGADTQYF. In DNA form, the CDR3 reads TGTGCCAGCAGCTTAGAACAGGGAATGGGCGCAGATACGCAGTATTTT.

The CDR3 sequence: CASSPPGAYGYTF. The DNA of the CDR3 is TGCGCCAGCAGCCCTCCGGGAGCCTATGGCTACACCTTC. The genes are TRBV5-1 and TRBJ1-2, with unresolved D. This CDR3 contains 13 residues. The germline V and J ends were trimmed by 4 bases and 4 bases, with 11 bases remaining between them. Germline V CDR1 and CDR2: SGHRS, YFSETQ. Based on the CDR3 plus reference TRBV5-1 and TRBJ1-2, the full variable domain is KAGVTQTPRYLIKTRGQQVTLSCSPISGHRSVSWYQQTPGQGLQFLFEYFSETQRNKGNFPGRFSGRQFSNSRSEMNVSTLELGDSALYLCASSPPGAYGYTFGSGTRLTVV.

J is TRBJ2-1 and V is TRBV7-9; 10 bases are a match to TRBD2. Germline assignment: CDR1 SEHNR and CDR2 FQNEAQ (reference sequence). The CDR3 runs 18 residues. J gave up 1 base and V 1 base, and 7 bases lay outside the gene matches. The CDR3 nucleotides read TGTGCCAGCAGCTTAGAGTGGGCTAGCGGGGGATCCTACAATGAGCAGTTCTTC. As protein: CASSLEWASGGSYNEQFF.

This chain connects TRBV28 to TRBJ2-7, with 13 bases aligning to TRBD2. The V segment lost 5 bases and the J segment 7 bases; nucleotides outside the gene matches: 11. The CDR3 totals 16 residues. Germline V CDR1 and CDR2: MDHEN, SYDVKM. The CDR3 DNA is TGTGCCAGCAGTCTACTAGCGGGGGGGTCCCCGGGTGAGCAGTACGTC. Translating gives CASSLLAGGSPGEQYV.

The chain employs TRBV4-2 and TRBJ1-1; D possibly corresponds to TRBD1 (6 bases). The CDR3 contains 17 residues. The V and J ends lost 1 base and 5 bases respectively, with 20 bases between them. CDR1 and CDR2 (germline): LGHNA, YNFKEQ. The CDR3 bases are TGTGCCAGCAGCCAAGTGGGGCGACAGGCAGGACGGACTGAAGCTTTCTTT. This codes for CASSQVGRQAGRTEAFF.